This TCR beta chain was documented in a study of T cells in Graves' hyperthyroidism and ophthalmopathy. Study-level points and caveats: Blood shared most expanded thyroid clonotypes above 0.001. The model foresaw ophthalmopathy a median approximately 6.1 months prior to onset.

Researchers took RNA transcripts and amplified the TCR beta CDR3 regions from them. With the HTBI primer set, the TCR CDR3 went through a first round of RT-PCR. Via MiXCR, TCRdb re-called the multiplex PCR reads, giving one row per CDR3 protein. This sample carries about 250,000 distinct CDR3 sequences, roughly 22% of them seen once, and the ten largest clones take around 60%. Trimming stripped 6 bases from V and 3 bases from J, with 17 bases between. Germline V CDR1 and CDR2: MDHEN, SYDVKM. There are 16 residues in the CDR3. For this clonotype: What it binds is not known.

Uncontrolled infection, other autoimmune disease, pregnancy or lactation led to exclusion. Roughly 9.1 ml of fresh peripheral blood supplied the PBMCs. This chain links TRBV28 with TRBJ2-2; a weak D match, TRBD2 (5 bases). This sequence originates from a man aged 25-45 years with Graves' ophthalmopathy. The sequencing sample was made of blood. CDR3 sequence reads: CASSSPGAGHTGELFF. CDR3 nucleotide sequence: TGTGCCAGCAGCTCCCCCGGTGCGGGCCACACCGGGGAGCTGTTTTTT.